This T cell receptor (beta chain) was found in a study of neurological immune-mediated disorders (dated by TCRdb to between 2017 and 2020). As for the study more broadly: Using UMI-based sequencing, the study compared peripheral blood TCR-beta repertoires from patients with HTLV-I-associated myelopathy (HAM/TSP), patients with multiple sclerosis, and healthy controls. The roughly 110 TCR-beta libraries covered PBMC samples along with longitudinal samples, technical triplicates, and paired sorted CD4+ and CD8+ T-cell subsets. To precisely calculate how much the frequency of each individual clone varied, libraries were sequenced in technical triplicate. The cohort comprised some 71 subjects: roughly 15 HAM/TSP patients, 35 or so multiple sclerosis patients and 20 healthy controls. Summary of the overall study and its limitations: TCR clonal expansion was greatest in HAM/TSP patients and smallest in MS patients, who ranked below even healthy controls. Across subjects, expanded clones never shared an identical CDR3 amino acid sequence, which suggests that the TCR-beta repertoires in every group were private.

From its cysteine to its phenylalanine, the CDR3 spans 15 amino acids. The entry retains the CDR3 DNA only, 45 bases that are in frame from base 1. Cut back by 7 bases and 4 bases, the V and J ends lie 20 bases apart. The germline V gene supplies CDR1 SGHVS and CDR2 FQNEAQ. This clonotype was counted ten times or more. It lacks a known antigen. The sample holds no much larger clone one base away, and base qualities are not on file. To synthesize cDNA, template-switch 5'RACE was performed with a primer carrying a 10-nucleotide random unique molecular identifier so that each TCR transcript was tagged. Each sequencing run produced over 190 million TCR-beta sequences covering 15-18 subjects. Total RNA was extracted with the RNeasy kit. TCR-beta VDJ regions were amplified with primers for the TCR constant region and the 5'RACE anchor, using the KAPA Real-time Library Amplification kit. A first PCR added sample indexes and Illumina adaptors, and a second PCR then raised library yield. After purification with Ampure beads, the TCR product of roughly 650 bp was size-selected on a 2% E-gel SizeSelection system. Before pooling, libraries had their quality checked on a Bioanalyzer, their concentration measured with Qubit, and their quantity determined with the Kapa Library Quantification kit. Paired-end 2 x 150 bp sequencing of the libraries was performed on an Illumina HiSeq 2500. To increase sequence diversity, 25-30% phiX was spiked into each library pool. The paper's processing steps were these. Quality-filtered reads were processed with the UMI-based MiGEC pipeline, and over 80% of raw TCR sequences were removed by the MiGEC pipeline during error correction. VDJ genes were aligned to IMGT germline references, and each clonotype was defined by a unique CDR3 amino acid sequence together with V-J genes. Clonal expansion, Shannon diversity, and CDR3 relatedness (CalcPairwiseDistances, ClusterSamples) were evaluated with VDJtools, and phylogenetic trees were built with CLCbio workbench. Expanded clones were defined as having at least 8 unique UMIs, based on coefficient-of-variation modelling across technical triplicates. The raw public data were reprocessed by TCRdb itself: fastp quality trimming at Q25, MiXCR clonotype calling, in-frame beta chains only. Rows are unified per CDR3 protein, each entry keeping the most common DNA and genes. TCRdb, rather than the study authors, made the V and J calls. A total of 40,000 or so distinct CDR3 sequences appear in this sample, around 10% of them only once. Of the sample, around 4% falls within the top ten clones.

The sample's time point label, decoded: technical triplicate 1. Unsorted PBMC libraries were generated from 2 million PBMCs stored in RNAlater at -80 °C until RNA extraction. Peripheral blood was subjected to Ficoll-Hypaque density gradient centrifugation to isolate PBMCs, which were then cryopreserved in liquid nitrogen. Input material: PBMCs. Rearrangement joined TRBV7-8 to TRBJ2-7, and the D gene may be TRBD2, 6 bases matching. This clonotype was sampled from a man between 60 and 75 years old with HTLV-1-associated myelopathy (HAM/TSP). The CDR3 protein sequence reads: CASTPLGPSEYEQYF. The DNA sequence follows: TGTGCCAGCACCCCTCTAGGACCTAGCGAGTACGAGCAGTACTTC.